The clone carrying this TCR beta chain is labeled as medium-sized. The data belong to a study of HIV-infected children after antiretroviral therapy interruption. The overall study: Most participating children were previously exposed to EBV and CMV. Samples from the continuous-treatment group were taken at weeks 0, 48 and 150.

A 3' RACE protocol on RNA, with unique molecular identifiers, produced the TCR library. Using its own MiXCR run on the 3' RACE reads, TCRdb lists one record per CDR3 protein. The sample has roughly 46,000 distinct CDR3 sequences, 4.3% seen once. Treatment described: PENTA 11 planned treatment interruption arm or continuous ART arm. At least 24 weeks of at least three-drug ART, in children 2 to 15 years. Naive CD4+ CD45RA+ CD45RO- T cells were sorted from thawed PBMCs. Germline lookup yields CDR1 LGHNA and CDR2 YNFKEQ. V was shortened by 0 bases and J by 0 bases, with 8 bases between the two germline ends. The CDR3 is 15 amino acids.

The source material was CD45RA+ CD4+ T cells from PBMCs, pooled from several time points, sampled from a donor given antiretroviral therapy, either interrupted or continuous. Described subset: naive CD4+ CD45RA+ CD45RO- T cells. The gene calls are TRBV4-2 and TRBJ2-5, with D possibly being TRBD1 (6 bases). The receptor comes from a pool of human donors with HIV. The CDR3 DNA is TGTGCCAGCAGCCAAGAAACAGGGTACCAAGAGACCCAGTACTTC. Residues: CASSQETGYQETQYF.